This TCR beta chain is from a study of blood T cell repertoires in COVID-19. The wider study: Sites across the United States, Italy and Spain contributed samples from acute and convalescent COVID-19. T cells, B-cell-depleted T cells, or PBMCs provided the cDNA or gDNA that served as material.

As handled by the study authors: Reference gene primers were amplified, and this amplification served to estimate nucleated cell counts. Only in-frame clones appear in the TCRdb table, and some are missing; sequencing was by immunoSEQ multiplex PCR. Clonal size and the V and J genes are those of that table, whereas D and trimming came from the DNA. The table records tens of thousands of clones, around 78% of them present only once. Germline values: CDR1 MDHEN, CDR2 SYDVKM. V gave up 7 bases and J gave up 0 bases; unmatched junction bases: 2. CDR3 length equals 14 residues. This TCR was recovered from a human donor in a cohort sampled during active COVID-19. This chain uses TRBV28 with TRBJ2-3; the match to TRBD2 covers 9 bases. Sequenced: peripheral blood. CDR3 in amino acids: CASTLAGSTDTQYF. The CDR3 region has the DNA TGTGCCAGCACCCTAGCGGGAAGCACAGATACGCAGTATTTT. The whole variable domain, remainder taken from reference TRBV28 and TRBJ2-3, is DVKVTQSSRYLVKRTGEKVFLECVQDMDHENMFWYRQDPGLGLRLIYFSYDVKMKEKGDIPEGYSVSREKKERFSLILESASTNQTSMYLCASTLAGSTDTQYFGPGTRLTVL.